This entry is about one TCR beta chain. This entry is derived from a study of CD8 T cells in Susac syndrome. RNA in amounts of roughly 0.5 to 1 ug was reverse transcribed with random hexamers. Multiplex PCR with immunoSEQ amplified the TCR beta CDR3 across 54 Vbeta and 13 Jbeta. TCRdb re-analysed the immunoSEQ multiplex PCR reads in MiXCR, keeping a single row per CDR3 protein. The table lists roughly 200,000 distinct CDR3 sequences, around 94% of them singletons. The germline V and J ends were trimmed by 1 base and 0 bases, with 7 bases remaining between them. Per germline, CDR1 SGHVS and CDR2 FQNEAQ. The CDR3 extends over 16 amino acids.

The source of this sequence is a human donor with Susac syndrome. Material: CD4+ T cells from PBMCs. This chain connects TRBV7-8 to TRBJ2-6; D is ambiguous. The CDR3 spells CASSLGLHSGANVLTF. CDR3 coding DNA: TGTGCCAGCAGCTTAGGCCTCCACTCTGGGGCCAACGTCCTGACTTTC.